The clone carrying this T cell receptor (beta chain) showed up just once. The antigen is unknown. In the PCR, 60 Vbeta and 13 Jbeta primers were used. Repertoires were generated with immunoSEQ multiplex PCR, while TCRdb's copy carries only in-frame clones and drops some. The table includes about 180,000 clones, more than 75% detected once. These data come from a study of cytomegalovirus exposure and HLA in healthy donors. Findings of the study overall: A later analysis linked a missense variant in DCLRE1C to the trimming of TCR beta V and J genes. Relative to equally common others, HLA-associated TCR beta chains showed greater clonal expansion in a later analysis. A later analysis found that most CMV-associated TCR beta chains appeared HLA-restricted. Among immune exposure information, only CMV serostatus was available.

Trimming took off 1 base at V and 2 bases at J, with 15 bases between the two ends. CDR1 is LGHNA and CDR2 is YSLEER in the germline V gene. This CDR3 is 16 amino acids long. The J gene is TRBJ2-7, the V gene TRBV4-3; weak D call: TRBD1 (6 bases). This sequence originates from a woman aged 25 to 39 in good health and CMV-seropositive. Sequenced input: PBMCs. In nucleotides, the CDR3 is TGCGCCAGCAGCCAAGGGGGGACACCCAAAACCTACGAGCAGTACTTC. Its translation is CASSQGGTPKTYEQYF.